This T cell receptor (beta chain) was identified in a study of CD8 T cells in Susac syndrome. Germline CDR1 WNHNN, CDR2 SYGVQD (reference sequence). Trimming took 6 bases from V and 1 from J, leaving 8 bases between them. The CDR3 consists of 13 residues. It was with random hexamers that 0.5 to 1 ug RNA was reverse transcribed. TCRdb used MiXCR to reprocess the immunoSEQ multiplex PCR reads, holding one entry per CDR3 protein. Seen here are about 280,000 distinct CDR3 sequences, approximately 84% observed once, and the top ten hold about 0.11%. Treatment-naive patients with stable or active relapsing-remitting disease were the multiple sclerosis controls.

The rearrangement joins TRBV10-1 to TRBJ2-3; D is undetermined. Sequences were obtained from CD8+ T cells from PBMCs. The clonotype was recovered from a human donor with multiple sclerosis. The chain's CDR3 is CASSRTRTDTQYF. CDR3 coding DNA: TGCGCCAGCAGCCGCACACGCACAGATACGCAGTATTTT.